This is a list of T cell receptor beta chains from one sample in a study of T cell repertoires in cytomegalovirus infection. TCRdb redid the calling of the reads with MiXCR, one entry per CDR3 protein. The profile shows some 440,000 distinct CDR3 sequences, 30% to 40% of them singletons. Sequenced material: PBMCs. These receptors were taken from a human donor in good health (CMV status not recorded). Some clones in this sample may be carry-over from other donors' samples. Each CDR3 is given with its conserved first and last residue. D genes are given only for firm matches. Expanded clones get a size class; other rows say once, few or many, or leave the size out.

CSARDPDRRGTDTQYF,TGCAGTGCTAGGGACCCCGACAGGAGGGGCACAGATACGCAGTATTTT,.,TRBJ2-3,few,TRBV20-1
CASSIAGGDRGKTYNEQFF,TGTGCCAGTAGTATAGCGGGGGGGGACAGGGGGAAAACCTACAATGAGCAGTTCTTC,TRBD1,TRBJ2-1,.,TRBV19
CATSDRNQPQHF,TGTGCCACCAGTGACCGAAATCAGCCCCAGCATTTT,.,TRBJ1-5,few,TRBV24-1
CASSSRPMSTDTQYF,TGTGCCAGCAGCTCTAGACCGATGAGCACAGATACGCAGTATTTT,.,TRBJ2-3,.,TRBV7-2
CASSQGFGRPSQSPYEQYF,TGTGCCAGCAGCCAAGGATTTGGTCGGCCTTCCCAATCACCCTACGAGCAGTACTTC,.,TRBJ2-7,many,TRBV14
CASSLGSLLNTEAFF,TGTGCCAGCAGCTTGGGATCGCTCTTGAACACTGAAGCTTTCTTT,.,TRBJ1-1,.,TRBV5-4
CASSIEGMRYTF,TGTGCCAGTAGTATCGAAGGAATGCGCTACACCTTC,.,TRBJ1-2,few,TRBV19
CASSRRDPGYGYTF,TGCGCCAGCAGCAGAAGAGACCCAGGCTATGGCTACACCTTC,.,TRBJ1-2,.,TRBV4-1
CASRASSGGTVHSGNTIYF,TGTGCCAGCCGCGCTTCGAGCGGGGGGACGGTTCACTCTGGAAACACCATATATTTT,.,TRBJ1-3,.,TRBV5-5
CASSTRQGVAGANVLTF,TGTGCCAGCAGCACTCGACAGGGGGTGGCTGGGGCCAACGTCCTGACTTTC,TRBD1,TRBJ2-6,.,TRBV14
CASSERAAYGYTF,TGTGCCAGCAGTGAAAGGGCAGCTTATGGCTACACCTTC,.,TRBJ1-2,.,TRBV6-2/TRBV6-3
CASKVKWGLLNTEAFF,TGTGCCAGCAAAGTTAAATGGGGACTCCTGAACACTGAAGCTTTCTTT,.,TRBJ1-1,few,TRBV28
CSASWTPEQYF,TGCAGTGCTAGTTGGACACCCGAGCAGTACTTC,.,TRBJ2-7,.,TRBV20-1
CASSLPEGGTAEVMNEQFF,TGTGCCAGCAGCTTACCCGAAGGAGGGACTGCAGAAGTTATGAATGAGCAGTTCTTC,.,TRBJ2-1,many,TRBV7-9